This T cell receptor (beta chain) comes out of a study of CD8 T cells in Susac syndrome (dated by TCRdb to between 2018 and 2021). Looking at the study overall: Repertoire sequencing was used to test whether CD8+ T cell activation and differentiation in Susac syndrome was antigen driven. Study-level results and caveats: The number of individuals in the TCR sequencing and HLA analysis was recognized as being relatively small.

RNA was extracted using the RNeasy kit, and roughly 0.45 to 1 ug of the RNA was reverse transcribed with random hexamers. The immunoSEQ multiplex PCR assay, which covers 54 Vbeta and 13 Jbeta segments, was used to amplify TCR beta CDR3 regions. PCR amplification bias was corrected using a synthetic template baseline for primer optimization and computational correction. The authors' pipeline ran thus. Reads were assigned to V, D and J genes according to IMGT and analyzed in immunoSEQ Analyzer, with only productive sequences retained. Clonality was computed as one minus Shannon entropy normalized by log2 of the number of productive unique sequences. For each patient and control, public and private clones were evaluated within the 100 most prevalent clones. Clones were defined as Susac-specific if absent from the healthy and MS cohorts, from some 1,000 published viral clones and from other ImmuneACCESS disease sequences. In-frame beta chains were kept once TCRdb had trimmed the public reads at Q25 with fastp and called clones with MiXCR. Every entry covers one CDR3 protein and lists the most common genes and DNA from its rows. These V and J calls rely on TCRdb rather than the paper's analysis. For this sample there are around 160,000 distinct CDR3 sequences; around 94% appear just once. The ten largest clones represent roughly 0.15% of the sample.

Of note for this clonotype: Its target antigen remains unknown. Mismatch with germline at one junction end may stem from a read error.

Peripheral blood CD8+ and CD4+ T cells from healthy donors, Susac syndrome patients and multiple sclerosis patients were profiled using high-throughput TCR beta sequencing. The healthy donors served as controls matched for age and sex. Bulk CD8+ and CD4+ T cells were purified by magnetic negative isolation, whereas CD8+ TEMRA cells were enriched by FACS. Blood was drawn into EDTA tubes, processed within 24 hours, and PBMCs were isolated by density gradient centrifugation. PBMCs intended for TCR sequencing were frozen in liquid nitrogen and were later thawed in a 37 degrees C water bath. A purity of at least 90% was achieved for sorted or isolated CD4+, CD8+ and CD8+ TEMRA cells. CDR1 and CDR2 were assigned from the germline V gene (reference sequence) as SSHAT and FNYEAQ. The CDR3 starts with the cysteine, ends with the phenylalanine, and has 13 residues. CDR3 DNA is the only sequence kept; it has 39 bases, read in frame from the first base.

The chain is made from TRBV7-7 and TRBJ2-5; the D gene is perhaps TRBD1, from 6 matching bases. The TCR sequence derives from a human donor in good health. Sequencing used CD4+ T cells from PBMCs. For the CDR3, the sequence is CASSRTAEVTQYF. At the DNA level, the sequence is TGTGCTAGCAGCCGGACAGCCGAGGTGACCCAGTACTTC.